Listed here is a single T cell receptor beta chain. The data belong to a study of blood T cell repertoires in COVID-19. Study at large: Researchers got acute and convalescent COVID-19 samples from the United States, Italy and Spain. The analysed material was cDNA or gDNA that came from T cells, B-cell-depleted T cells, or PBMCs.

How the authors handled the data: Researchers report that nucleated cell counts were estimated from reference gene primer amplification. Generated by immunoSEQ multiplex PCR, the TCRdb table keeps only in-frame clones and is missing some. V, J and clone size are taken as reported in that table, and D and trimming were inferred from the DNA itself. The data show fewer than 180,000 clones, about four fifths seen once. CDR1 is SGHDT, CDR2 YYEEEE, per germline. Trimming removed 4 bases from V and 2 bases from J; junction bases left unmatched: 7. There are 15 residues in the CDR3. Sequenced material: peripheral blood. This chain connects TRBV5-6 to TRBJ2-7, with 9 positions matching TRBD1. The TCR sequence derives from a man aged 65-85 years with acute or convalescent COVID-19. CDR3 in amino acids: CASSPVGTGPYEQYF. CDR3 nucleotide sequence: TGTGCCAGCAGCCCGGTGGGGACAGGGCCCTACGAGCAGTACTTC.